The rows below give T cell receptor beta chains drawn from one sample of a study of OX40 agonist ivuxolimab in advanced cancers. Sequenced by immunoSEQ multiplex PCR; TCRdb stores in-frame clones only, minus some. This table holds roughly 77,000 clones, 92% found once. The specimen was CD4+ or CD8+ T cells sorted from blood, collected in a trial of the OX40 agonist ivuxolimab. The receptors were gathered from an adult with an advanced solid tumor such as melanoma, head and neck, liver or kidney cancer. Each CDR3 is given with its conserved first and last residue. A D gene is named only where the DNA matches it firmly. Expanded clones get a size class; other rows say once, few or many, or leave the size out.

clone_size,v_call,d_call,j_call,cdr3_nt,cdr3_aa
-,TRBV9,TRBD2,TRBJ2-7,TGTGCCAGCAGCGCTAGCGGGGGAGGGGGAACCTACGAGCAGTACTTC,CASSASGGGGTYEQYF
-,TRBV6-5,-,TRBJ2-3,TGTGCCAGCAGTTACGGGGGGGCGGGCTCAGATACGCAGTATTTT,CASSYGGAGSDTQYF
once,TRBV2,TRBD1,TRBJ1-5,TGTGCCAGCAACCTACAGGGGAATAGCAATCAGCCCCAGCATTTT,CASNLQGNSNQPQHF
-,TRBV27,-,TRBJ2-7,TGTGCCAGCAGGGGGACGGAACACTACGAGCAGTACTTC,CASRGTEHYEQYF
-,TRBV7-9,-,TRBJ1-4,TGTGCCAGCAGCCCCCGGGACAAGCGGGAAAAACTGTTTTTT,CASSPRDKREKLFF
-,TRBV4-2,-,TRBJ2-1,TGTGCCAGCAGCCAAGAGCTGGGCGGGGTAAATGAGCAGTTCTTC,CASSQELGGVNEQFF
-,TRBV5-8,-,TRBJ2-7,TGTGCCAGCAGCCGGTTCCACGGCTCCTACGAGCAGTACTTC,CASSRFHGSYEQYF
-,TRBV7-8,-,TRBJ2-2,TGTGCCAGCAGCTCAATAGGACTGAGTATCACCGGGGAGCTGTTTTTT,CASSSIGLSITGELFF
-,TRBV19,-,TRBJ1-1,TGTGCCAGTAGTATAGGGGAGATTGAAGCTTTCTTT,CASSIGEIEAFF
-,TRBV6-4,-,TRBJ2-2,TGTGCCAGCAGTGACTCGATCGGGGCGTTCCCCGGGGAGCTGTTTTTT,CASSDSIGAFPGELFF
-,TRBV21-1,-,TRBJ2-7,TGTGCCAGCAGCAACGTCGACTACGAGCAGTACTTC,CASSNVDYEQYF
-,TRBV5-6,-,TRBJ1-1,TGTGCCAGCAGCTTGATTTCCCCGTTCACTGAAGCTTTCTTT,CASSLISPFTEAFF
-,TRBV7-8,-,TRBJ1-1,TGTGCCAGCAGCTTATTACGGGTAGGCACTGAAGCTTTCTTT,CASSLLRVGTEAFF
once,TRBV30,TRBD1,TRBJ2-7,TGTGCCTGGGGGGACAGGGTCCACGAGCAGTACTTC,CAWGDRVHEQYF
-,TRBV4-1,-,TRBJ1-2,TGCGCCAGCAGCCAAGATTACAGCACCTTATATGGCTACACCTTC,CASSQDYSTLYGYTF
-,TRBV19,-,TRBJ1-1,TGTGCCAGTAGTATAGCCCACGGGACCCACACTGAAGCTTTCTTT,CASSIAHGTHTEAFF
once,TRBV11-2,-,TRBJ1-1,TGTGCCAGCAGCTTAGTAGGTTTGGAGGGTGAAGCTTTCTTT,CASSLVGLEGEAFF
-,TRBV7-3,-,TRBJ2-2,TGTGCCAGCAGCCCCCCCCATAATGGAGCCGGGGAGCTGTTTTTT,CASSPPHNGAGELFF
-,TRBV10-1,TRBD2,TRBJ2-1,TGCGCCAGCAGTGAGGGGGGGGTGGAGCAGTTCTTC,CASSEGGVEQFF
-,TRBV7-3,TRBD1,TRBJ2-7,TGTGCCAGCAGCGCCGGACAGGCGGAAGAGCAGTACTTC,CASSAGQAEEQYF
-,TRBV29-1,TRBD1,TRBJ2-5,TGCAGCGTCCCTTGGGGGACAGGGGAAGAGACCCAGTACTTC,CSVPWGTGEETQYF
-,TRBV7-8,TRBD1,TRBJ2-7,TGTGCCAGCAGCTTCAGGGGGCCATCCTACGAGCAGTACTTC,CASSFRGPSYEQYF
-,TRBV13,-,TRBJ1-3,TGTGCCAGCAGCTCCGTAGAGATCGGAAACACCATATATTTT,CASSSVEIGNTIYF
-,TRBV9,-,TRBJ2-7,TGTGCCAGCAGCGGTTCCGCAGGACCTTCACCCTACGAGCAGTACTTC,CASSGSAGPSPYEQYF
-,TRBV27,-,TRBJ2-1,TGTGCCAGCAGTTTCATTGCGGGACAGTTCGATAATGAGCAGTTCTTC,CASSFIAGQFDNEQFF
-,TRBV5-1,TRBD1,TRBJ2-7,TGCGCCAGCAGCCCGGGGACAGGACACTACGAGCAGTACTTC,CASSPGTGHYEQYF
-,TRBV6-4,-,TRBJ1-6,TGTGCCAGCAGTACGGCTGTAGGAAATTCACCCCTCCACTTT,CASSTAVGNSPLHF
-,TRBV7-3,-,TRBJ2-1,TGTGCCAGCAGCTTAAATTCGGGGGACTACAATGAGCAGTTCTTC,CASSLNSGDYNEQFF
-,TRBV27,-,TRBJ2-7,TGTGCCAGCAGTTCGTCAGACATCTCCTACGAGCAGTACTTC,CASSSSDISYEQYF
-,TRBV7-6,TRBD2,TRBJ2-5,TGTGCCAGCAGCCTAGCGGGGAGCGGGGGGGCCATGGAGACCCAGTACTTC,CASSLAGSGGAMETQYF
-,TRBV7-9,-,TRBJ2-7,TGTGCCAGCAGCTTATCAGGGAACGAGCAGTACTTC,CASSLSGNEQYF
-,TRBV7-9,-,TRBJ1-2,TGTGCCAGCAGCCCCTCCTTCACAGGAACTGGCTACACCTTC,CASSPSFTGTGYTF
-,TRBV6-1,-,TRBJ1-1,TGTGCCAGCATCAGGAGCGGGGTGCGGACTGAAGCTTTCTTT,CASIRSGVRTEAFF
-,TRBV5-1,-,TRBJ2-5,TGCGCCAGCAGATGGGTAGGGGGTCAAGAGACCCAGTACTTC,CASRWVGGQETQYF
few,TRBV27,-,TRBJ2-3,TGTGCCAGCAGTCCCTCAACTGGGGGGGATACGCAGTATTTT,CASSPSTGGDTQYF
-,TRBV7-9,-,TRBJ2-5,TGTGCCAGCAGCCCCGACTTCGCGGGGGCCCGTGATGTGGGTGAGACCCAGTACTTC,CASSPDFAGARDVGETQYF
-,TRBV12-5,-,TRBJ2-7,TGTGCTAGTGGTTTGTACAACTCCTACGAGCAGTACTTC,CASGLYNSYEQYF
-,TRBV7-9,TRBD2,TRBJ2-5,TGTGCCAGCAGCTTATGGGGGGGAGAGACCCAGTACTTC,CASSLWGGETQYF
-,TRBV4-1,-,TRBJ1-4,TGCGCCAGCAGCCAGTGGGCCCAGGGGACTAATGAAAAACTGTTTTTT,CASSQWAQGTNEKLFF
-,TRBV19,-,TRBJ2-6,TGTGCCAGTAGTAATTACCCCGGTACTGGGGCCAACGTCCTGACTTTC,CASSNYPGTGANVLTF
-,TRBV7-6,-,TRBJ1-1,TGTGCCAGCAGCCCGGGGTGGAGTATGGACACTGAAGCTTTCTTT,CASSPGWSMDTEAFF
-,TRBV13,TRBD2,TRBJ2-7,TGTGCCAGCAGCTTCTATTCTAGCGGCGATTACGAGCAGTACTTC,CASSFYSSGDYEQYF